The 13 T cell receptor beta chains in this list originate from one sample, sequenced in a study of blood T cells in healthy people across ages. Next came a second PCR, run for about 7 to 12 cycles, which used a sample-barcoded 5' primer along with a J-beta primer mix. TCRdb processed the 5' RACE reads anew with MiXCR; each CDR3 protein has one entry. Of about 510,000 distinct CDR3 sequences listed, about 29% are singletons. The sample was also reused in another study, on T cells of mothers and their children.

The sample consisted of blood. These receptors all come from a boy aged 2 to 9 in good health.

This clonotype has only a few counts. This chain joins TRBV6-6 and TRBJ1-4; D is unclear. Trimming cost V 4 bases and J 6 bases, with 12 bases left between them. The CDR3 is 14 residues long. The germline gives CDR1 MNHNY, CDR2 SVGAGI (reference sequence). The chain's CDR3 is CASSSLDHYEKLFF. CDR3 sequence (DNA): TGTGCCAGCAGTTCCCTTGACCATTATGAAAAACTGTTTTTT.

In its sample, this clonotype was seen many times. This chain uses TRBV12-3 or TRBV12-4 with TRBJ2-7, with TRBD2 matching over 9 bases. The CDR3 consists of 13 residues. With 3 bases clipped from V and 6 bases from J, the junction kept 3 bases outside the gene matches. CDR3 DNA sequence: TGTGCCAGCAGTTTGGGACTAGCAGGCGAGCAGTACTTC. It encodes CASSLGLAGEQYF.

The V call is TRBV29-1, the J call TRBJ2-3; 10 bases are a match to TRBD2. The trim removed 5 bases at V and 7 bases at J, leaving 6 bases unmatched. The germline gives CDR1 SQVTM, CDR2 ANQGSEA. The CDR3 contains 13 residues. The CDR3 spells CSVLAGVAYTQYF. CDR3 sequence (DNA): TGCAGCGTTCTAGCGGGGGTGGCTTATACGCAGTATTTT.

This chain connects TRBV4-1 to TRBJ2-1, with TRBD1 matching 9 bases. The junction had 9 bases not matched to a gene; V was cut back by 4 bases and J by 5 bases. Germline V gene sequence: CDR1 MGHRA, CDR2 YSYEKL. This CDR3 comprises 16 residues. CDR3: CASSRPGTGIDNEQFF. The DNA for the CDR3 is TGCGCCAGCAGCCGACCCGGGACAGGGATAGACAATGAGCAGTTCTTC.

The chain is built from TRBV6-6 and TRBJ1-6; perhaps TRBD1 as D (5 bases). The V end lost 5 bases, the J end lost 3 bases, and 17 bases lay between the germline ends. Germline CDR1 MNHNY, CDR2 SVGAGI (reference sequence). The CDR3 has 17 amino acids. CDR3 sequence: CASSPRVQGGYNSPLHF. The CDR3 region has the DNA TGTGCCAGCAGTCCCCGGGTCCAGGGAGGCTATAATTCACCCCTCCACTTT.

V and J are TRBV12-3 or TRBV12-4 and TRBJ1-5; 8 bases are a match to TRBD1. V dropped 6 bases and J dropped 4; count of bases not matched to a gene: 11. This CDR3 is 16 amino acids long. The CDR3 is CASRYTGGWGNQPQHF. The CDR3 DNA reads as TGTGCCAGCAGGTACACAGGGGGATGGGGGAATCAGCCCCAGCATTTT.

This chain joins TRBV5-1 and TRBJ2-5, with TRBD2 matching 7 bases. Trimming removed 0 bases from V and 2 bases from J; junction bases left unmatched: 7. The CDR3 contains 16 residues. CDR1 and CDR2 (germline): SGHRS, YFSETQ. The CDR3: CASSLVVPGGQETQYF. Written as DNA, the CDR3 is TGCGCCAGCAGCTTGGTTGTCCCGGGAGGACAAGAGACCCAGTACTTC.

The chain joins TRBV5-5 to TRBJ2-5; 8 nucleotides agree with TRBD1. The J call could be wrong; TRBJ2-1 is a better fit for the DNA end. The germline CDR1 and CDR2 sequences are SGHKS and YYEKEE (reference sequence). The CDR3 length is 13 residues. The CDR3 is CASSPTGVYEQFF. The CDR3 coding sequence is TGTGCCAGCAGCCCGACAGGGGTGTATGAGCAGTTCTTC.

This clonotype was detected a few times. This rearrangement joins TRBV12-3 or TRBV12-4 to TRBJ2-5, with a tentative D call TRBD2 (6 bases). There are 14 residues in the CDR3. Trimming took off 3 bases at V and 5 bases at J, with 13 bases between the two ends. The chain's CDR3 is CASSLLVGGETQYF. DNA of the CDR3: TGTGCCAGCAGTTTGTTGGTTGGGGGGGAGACCCAGTACTTC.

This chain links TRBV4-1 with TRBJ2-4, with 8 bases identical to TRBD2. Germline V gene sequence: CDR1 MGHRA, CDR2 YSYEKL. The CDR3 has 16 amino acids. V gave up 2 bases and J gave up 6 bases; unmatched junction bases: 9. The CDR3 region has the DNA TGCGCCAGCAGCCAACCAACCGGGACTAGTATAAACATTCAGTACTTC. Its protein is CASSQPTGTSINIQYF.

The CDR3 here is CASSVPVAGGDRGELFF. CDR3 coding DNA: TGTGCCAGCAGCGTTCCTGTAGCGGGTGGGGACCGCGGGGAGCTGTTTTTT. V is TRBV9 and J is TRBJ2-2, with 7 bases matching TRBD2. CDR1 is SGDLS, CDR2 YYNGEE, per germline. The V segment lost 2 bases and the J segment 7 bases; nucleotides outside the gene matches: 14. The CDR3 is 17 amino acids.

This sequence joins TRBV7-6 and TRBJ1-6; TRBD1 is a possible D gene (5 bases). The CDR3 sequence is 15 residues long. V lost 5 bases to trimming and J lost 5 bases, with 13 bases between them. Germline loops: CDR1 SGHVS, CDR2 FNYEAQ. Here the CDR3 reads CASSRVQGNNSPLHF. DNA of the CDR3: TGTGCCAGCAGCCGGGTCCAGGGAAATAATTCACCCCTCCACTTT.

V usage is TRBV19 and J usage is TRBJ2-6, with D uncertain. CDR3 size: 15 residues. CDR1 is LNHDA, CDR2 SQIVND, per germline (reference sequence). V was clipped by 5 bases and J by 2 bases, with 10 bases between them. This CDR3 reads CASSPSQAGANVLTF. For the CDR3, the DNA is TGTGCCAGTAGTCCGAGCCAGGCTGGGGCCAACGTCCTGACTTTC.